A selection of T cell receptor beta chains follows, all from one sample in a study of post-analysis software for immune sequencing data. TCRdb re-called the PCR reads with MiXCR, one entry per CDR3 protein. The sample yields approximately 770,000 distinct CDR3 sequences, approximately 44% seen once. Sequenced input: blood. These receptors originate from a girl aged 5-17 years with multiple sclerosis. Each CDR3 is given with its conserved first and last residue. D genes are given only for firm matches. For some rows the clone size is stated as once, few or many, or as a class when expanded; others skip it.

V gene	CDR3 length	clone size	D gene	J gene	CDR3 DNA	CDR3 protein
TRBV4-3	18	.	TRBD2	TRBJ2-1	TGCGCCAGCAGCCAAGATCGAGGGGGACTAGCGGGAGGCTATGAGCAGTTCTTC	CASSQDRGGLAGGYEQFF
TRBV5-4	14	.	.	TRBJ2-1	TGTGCCAGCAGCCAATGGACAGCCAGGGATGAGCAGTTCTTC	CASSQWTARDEQFF
TRBV5-1	17	.	TRBD1	TRBJ2-5	TGCGCCAGCAGCTCCCCCCGGGACAGGGGGATACAAGAGACCCAGTACTTC	CASSSPRDRGIQETQYF
TRBV12-3/TRBV12-4	14	.	.	TRBJ2-5	TGTGCCAGCAGTTTCAGGACCCAGGGGGGGACCCAGTACTTC	CASSFRTQGGTQYF
TRBV28	12	.	.	TRBJ2-5	TGTGCCAGCAGCCACCCCTCAGAGACCCAGTACTTC	CASSHPSETQYF
TRBV20-1	13	few	.	TRBJ2-1	TGCAGTGCTAACGACTGGCCCAACAATGAGCAGTTCTTC	CSANDWPNNEQFF
TRBV20-1	13	few	.	TRBJ2-7	TGCAGTGCGCCTCTCCCGGGGACTCCCGAGCAGTACTTC	CSAPLPGTPEQYF
TRBV6-1	17	once	.	TRBJ1-6	TGTGCCACTATTCGAAACCGAGACAGCATTCCGAATTCACCCCTCCACTTT	CATIRNRDSIPNSPLHF
TRBV10-2	10	few	.	TRBJ2-1	TGCGCCAGCGGCGTGGATGAGCAGTTCTTC	CASGVDEQFF
TRBV12-3/TRBV12-4	13	.	.	TRBJ1-4	TGTGCCAGCAGCTACTCCGGGGCGGAAAAACTGTTTTTT	CASSYSGAEKLFF
TRBV6-2/TRBV6-3	14	.	.	TRBJ1-6	TGTGCCAGCAGTTACAGCCAGGGATCTTCACCCCTCCACTTT	CASSYSQGSSPLHF
TRBV14	13	.	.	TRBJ2-1	TGTGCCAGCAGCCAAGATACAGGGCGGAAGCAGTTCTTC	CASSQDTGRKQFF
TRBV12-3/TRBV12-4	15	.	TRBD2	TRBJ2-1	TGTGCCAGCACCGCTAGCGGGACCTCCTACAATGAGCAGTTCTTC	CASTASGTSYNEQFF
TRBV20-1	14	.	.	TRBJ2-5	TGCAGTGTAGAGGGGGGAGAGATACAAGAGACCCAGTACTTC	CSVEGGEIQETQYF
TRBV6-6	13	few	.	TRBJ2-7	TGTGCCAGCAGTTACTCCCACTCCTACGAGCAGTACTTC	CASSYSHSYEQYF
TRBV10-3	14	.	TRBD1	TRBJ2-5	TGTGCCATCAGTCCCACAGGGGCCCAAGAGACCCAGTACTTC	CAISPTGAQETQYF
TRBV7-9	12	.	.	TRBJ2-1	TGTGCCAGCAGGGGATTGTACAATGAGCAGTTCTTC	CASRGLYNEQFF
TRBV4-2	16	.	.	TRBJ2-7	TGTGCCAGCAGCCAAGATAAGAGGGGACATTACAATGAGCAGTACTTC	CASSQDKRGHYNEQYF
TRBV15	15	.	TRBD2	TRBJ2-5	TGTGCCACCAGCAGAGATTTAGCGGGAGGCGAGACCCAGTACTTC	CATSRDLAGGETQYF
TRBV10-3	14	.	.	TRBJ1-2	TGTGCCATCAGTGAGTCGGTCAGTAACTATGGCTACACCTTC	CAISESVSNYGYTF
TRBV7-9	13	.	.	TRBJ2-1	TGTGCCAGCAGCTTAGATGGGGCGGGAGAGCAGTTCTTC	CASSLDGAGEQFF
TRBV15	15	few	TRBD1	TRBJ2-7	TGTGCCACCAGGGAGACCGGGACAGATTCCTACGAGCAGTACTTC	CATRETGTDSYEQYF
TRBV6-6	15	.	TRBD2	TRBJ2-5	TGTGCCAGCAGCCCTCCCGGGACTAGGGGAGCGACCCAGTACTTC	CASSPPGTRGATQYF
TRBV20-1	14	.	.	TRBJ2-1	TGCAGTGCTAGAGATCGGACTTATTACAATGAGCAGTTCTTC	CSARDRTYYNEQFF
TRBV30	14	.	.	TRBJ2-3	TGTGCCTGGAGTGTACTTAGCGGCACAGATACGCAGTATTTT	CAWSVLSGTDTQYF
TRBV11-2	15	.	.	TRBJ1-4	TGTGCCAGCAGCCTTCCGACGGCCACTAATGAAAAACTGTTTTTT	CASSLPTATNEKLFF
TRBV7-8	16	.	.	TRBJ2-2	TGTGCCAGCAGCTTATACACTACAGGGAACACCGGGGAGCTGTTTTTT	CASSLYTTGNTGELFF
TRBV5-1	13	few	.	TRBJ2-3	TGCGCCAGCAGCTTGGCATTCCCAGATACGCAGTATTTT	CASSLAFPDTQYF
TRBV28	14	.	.	TRBJ1-2	TGTGCCAGCAGTTTCGTCGACCATTGGGAGGGCTACACCTTC	CASSFVDHWEGYTF
TRBV24-1	12	.	.	TRBJ2-1	TGTGCCACCAGTGGACCGCGGGATGAGCAGTTCTTC	CATSGPRDEQFF
TRBV7-9	13	few	TRBD2	TRBJ2-7	TGTGCCAGCAGCTCGGGACTAGCGGCCGGGGAGTACTTC	CASSSGLAAGEYF
TRBV28	13	once	.	TRBJ1-5	TGTGCCAGCAGAGGGGCAAACAATCAGCCCCAGCATTTT	CASRGANNQPQHF
TRBV6-5	15	.	.	TRBJ1-2	TGTGCCAGCAGTTACGGACTAGGGGCGGGCTATGGCTACACCTTC	CASSYGLGAGYGYTF
TRBV7-2	14	.	.	TRBJ2-7	TGTGCCAGCAGCTTAGGTAACGGTCCCTACGAGCAGTACTTC	CASSLGNGPYEQYF
TRBV12-3/TRBV12-4	14	.	.	TRBJ2-2	TGTGCCAGCAACCGGGACTCCAACACCGGGGAGCTGTTTTTT	CASNRDSNTGELFF